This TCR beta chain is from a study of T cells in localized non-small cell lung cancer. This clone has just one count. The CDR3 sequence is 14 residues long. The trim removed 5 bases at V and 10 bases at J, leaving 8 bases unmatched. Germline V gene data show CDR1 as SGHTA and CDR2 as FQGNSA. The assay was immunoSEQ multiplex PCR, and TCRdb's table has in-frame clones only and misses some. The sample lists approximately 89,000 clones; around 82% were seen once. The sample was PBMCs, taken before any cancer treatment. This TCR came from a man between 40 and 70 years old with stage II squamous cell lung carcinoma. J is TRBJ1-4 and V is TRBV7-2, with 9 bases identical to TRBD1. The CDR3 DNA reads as TGTGCCAGCAGCCAGGGACAGGGTCTCGGAAAACTGTTTTTT. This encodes CASSQGQGLGKLFF.